Presented here are 24 T cell receptor beta chains from one specimen sequenced in a study of PD-1 blockade in classical Hodgkin lymphoma. Specified time point: cycle 4 day 1 (C4D1), after less than seven weeks of nivolumab. Every patient had relapsed following autologous stem cell transplantation, and cohorts differed in brentuximab vedotin exposure. This table comes from immunoSEQ multiplex PCR, and its TCRdb copy is limited to in-frame clones, with some not included. Altogether about 64,000 clones are present, around 90% being singletons, with the ten largest covering around 8%. The specimen comprised peripheral blood mononuclear cells (PBMCs), sampled before the fourth cycle of nivolumab. These receptors all come from a human donor with classical Hodgkin lymphoma.

The rearrangement links TRBV27 to TRBJ2-7, with 8 bases identical to TRBD2. The V gene end was trimmed by 2 bases and the J gene end by 4 bases; junction bases not matched to a gene: 7. Germline CDR1 is MNHEY and CDR2 is SMNVEV (reference sequence). The CDR3 loop spans 15 amino acids. The CDR3 nucleotides read TGTGCCAGCAGTTTAGAGGGTAGCGGGGTATACGAGCAGTACTTC. This gives the protein CASSLEGSGVYEQYF.

The V and J genes are TRBV29-1 and TRBJ2-3; perhaps TRBD1 as D (6 bases). The V end lost 6 bases, the J end lost 2 bases, and 12 bases lay between the germline ends. Germline V gene sequence: CDR1 SQVTM, CDR2 ANQGSEA. This CDR3 comprises 13 residues. CDR3 DNA sequence: TGCAGCGTCCGGACAGTATACACAGATACGCAGTATTTT. Protein product: CSVRTVYTDTQYF.

This rearrangement joins TRBV28 to TRBJ2-3; tentatively, D is TRBD2 (6 bases). Germline loops: CDR1 MDHEN, CDR2 SYDVKM. This CDR3 spans 15 amino acids. V lost 3 bases to trimming and J lost 2 bases, with 12 bases between them. CDR3 residues: CASSFLGGYTDTQYF. CDR3 nucleotide sequence: TGTGCCAGCAGTTTTCTGGGGGGATACACAGATACGCAGTATTTT.

This chain connects TRBV27 to TRBJ1-5, with 8 bases fitting TRBD1. Trimming cost V 6 bases and J 7 bases; bases outside gene matches: 8. In germline, CDR1 is MNHEY, CDR2 SMNVEV (reference sequence). CDR3 length: 14 residues. DNA of the CDR3: TGTGCCAGCAGCCCCCAGGGGGCGCGGCAGCCCCAGCATTTT. Translation: CASSPQGARQPQHF.

The J gene is TRBJ2-5, the V gene TRBV18, with TRBD1 matching over 7 bases. V trimming: 4 bases; J trimming: 1 base; junction bases outside the gene matches: 3. This CDR3 spans 14 amino acids. Germline-derived CDR1 and CDR2 are KGHSH and LQKENI. CDR3 residues: CASSQTGPQETQYF. The CDR3 DNA follows: TGTGCCAGCTCACAGACAGGGCCCCAAGAGACCCAGTACTTC.

This clone is a singleton in its sample. The chain couples TRBV7-8 to TRBJ2-3, with 8 bases that match TRBD2. J gave up 3 bases and V 5 bases, and 13 bases lay outside the gene matches. The CDR3 covers 17 residues. Germline loops: CDR1 SGHVS, CDR2 FQNEAQ. The CDR3 DNA is TGTGCCAGCAGCCCCCCGTACGGGGCGGGGGGTACAGATACGCAGTATTTT. This gives the protein CASSPPYGAGGTDTQYF.

The genes are TRBV28 and TRBJ1-3; 7 nucleotides match TRBD1. The ends lost 3 bases at V and 0 bases at J; junction bases unmatched: 5. The CDR3 has 16 amino acids. Germline CDR1 MDHEN, CDR2 SYDVKM. The CDR3 region has the DNA TGTGCCAGCAGTTTCTCAGGGGGTTACTCTGGAAACACCATATATTTT. It specifies CASSFSGGYSGNTIYF.

The chain recombines TRBV23-1 with TRBJ1-6, with a tentative D call TRBD1 (5 bases). TRBV23-1 is classed as an ORF, of uncertain function. The length of the CDR3 is 15 residues. V was clipped by 2 bases and J by 3 bases, with 8 bases between them. The CDR3 reads CASSQETDYNSPLHF. The CDR3 DNA reads TGCGCCAGCAGTCAAGAGACAGACTATAATTCACCCCTCCACTTT.

V and J are TRBV5-4 and TRBJ2-4; 9 nucleotides align to TRBD1. The CDR3 extends over 15 amino acids. The germline CDR1 and CDR2 sequences are SGHNT and YYREEE (reference sequence). The ends lost 0 bases at V and 8 bases at J; junction bases unmatched: 6. As DNA, the CDR3 is TGTGCCAGCAGCTTGGAAGGGACAGGGTCGGACATTCAGTACTTC. It translates to CASSLEGTGSDIQYF. Supplemented by reference TRBV5-4 and TRBJ2-4, the full variable domain reads ETGVTQSPTHLIKTRGQQVTLRCSSQSGHNTVSWYQQALGQGPQFIFQYYREEENGRGNFPPRFSGLQFPNYSSELNVNALELDDSALYLCASSLEGTGSDIQYFGAGTRLSVL.

The V gene is TRBV11-2, the J gene TRBJ2-1; D gene unclear. V was cut by 2 bases and J by 0 bases, with 8 bases left in between. CDR3 length: 15 amino acids. Germline V gene data show CDR1 as SGHAT and CDR2 as FQNNGV. CDR3 sequence: CASSLFVSSYNEQFF. In DNA form, the CDR3 reads TGTGCCAGCAGCTTATTTGTGAGCTCCTACAATGAGCAGTTCTTC.

This clone turned up a few times. This chain joins TRBV7-9 and TRBJ2-7, with D possibly matching TRBD2 (6 bases). Per the germline V gene, CDR1 is SEHNR and CDR2 is FQNEAQ (reference sequence). The CDR3 contains 13 residues. V lost 5 bases to trimming and J lost 3 bases, with 11 bases between them. CDR3: CASSPREVYEQYF. In DNA form, the CDR3 reads TGTGCCAGCAGCCCCAGGGAGGTCTACGAGCAGTACTTC.

J is TRBJ2-2 and V is TRBV9; no reliable D call. The CDR3 extends over 15 amino acids. Germline CDR1 reads SGDLS; CDR2 reads YYNGEE. V was pared by 1 base and J by 0 bases, with 7 bases between. This chain's CDR3 is CASSVNSANTGELFF. In DNA, the CDR3 is TGTGCCAGCAGCGTAAACAGCGCGAACACCGGGGAGCTGTTTTTT.

This chain uses TRBV5-4 with TRBJ2-5, with no clear D. The V gene lost 2 bases and the J gene lost 2 bases, with 4 bases spanning the gap. The CDR3 is 12 amino acids. Germline assignment: CDR1 SGHNT and CDR2 YYREEE (reference sequence). Here the CDR3 reads CASSLQQETQYF. CDR3 nucleotide sequence: TGTGCCAGCAGCTTACAACAAGAGACCCAGTACTTC.

The chain uses TRBV4-1 and TRBJ1-6, with D uncertain. V was clipped by 4 bases and J by 0 bases, with 19 bases between them. Germline V gene data show CDR1 as MGHRA and CDR2 as YSYEKL. This CDR3 spans 19 amino acids. The CDR3 DNA sequence: TGCGCCAGCAGCCGCGATCTGGCACCCCAGAGCTCCTATAATTCACCCCTCCACTTT. Translated: CASSRDLAPQSSYNSPLHF.

This sequence joins TRBV4-1 and TRBJ2-3, with D unresolved. This CDR3 comprises 14 residues. The V gene's germline CDR1 is MGHRA and CDR2 YSYEKL. The germline V and J ends were trimmed by 4 bases and 4 bases, with 12 bases remaining between them. The CDR3 spells CASSRRGAADTQYF. The CDR3 DNA reads TGCGCCAGCAGCCGCAGAGGCGCGGCAGATACGCAGTATTTT.

V and J are TRBV18 and TRBJ2-2; 7 bases align to TRBD2. V was clipped by 1 base and J by 1 base; unmatched bases: 0. CDR1 and CDR2 (germline): KGHSH, LQKENI. The CDR3 runs to 15 residues. The CDR3, as DNA: TGTGCCAGCTCACCACTAGCGGGGAACACCGGGGAGCTGTTTTTT. Translation gives CASSPLAGNTGELFF. Supplemented by reference TRBV18 and TRBJ2-2, the full variable domain reads NAGVMQNPRHLVRRRGQEARLRCSPMKGHSHVYWYRQLPEEGLKFMVYLQKENIIDESGMPKERFSAEFPKEGPSILRIQQVVRGDSAAYFCASSPLAGNTGELFFGEGSRLTVL.

The genes are TRBV28 and TRBJ2-6, with TRBD2 matching over 9 bases. Trimming took 3 bases from V and 0 from J; bases not matched to a gene: 6. CDR1 and CDR2 (germline): MDHEN, SYDVKM. CDR3 length: 18 residues. The CDR3 loop is CASSFLRGGISGANVLTF. The CDR3 DNA sequence: TGTGCCAGCAGTTTTTTGCGGGGGGGCATCTCTGGGGCCAACGTCCTGACTTTC.

The chain carries TRBV5-1 and TRBJ2-5; possibly TRBD1 for D (5 bases). Trimming removed 0 bases from V and 8 bases from J, with 14 bases in between. The CDR3 is 14 residues long. Germline V gene data show CDR1 as SGHRS and CDR2 as YFSETQ. The CDR3 sequence is CASSLGQGYDTQYF. The CDR3 DNA reads as TGCGCCAGCAGCTTGGGGCAGGGTTACGACACCCAGTACTTC.

In its sample, this clone was seen a few times. This sequence joins TRBV2 and TRBJ1-5; possible D gene TRBD1, 5 bases. V was trimmed by 5 bases and J by 6 bases, leaving 17 bases between them. This CDR3 is built from 15 residues. Per germline, CDR1 SNHLY and CDR2 FYNNEI. As DNA, the CDR3 is TGTGCCAGCAGTCCCCAGGTGGGGGGAAGTCAGCCCCAGCATTTT. Translating it yields CASSPQVGGSQPQHF. Variable domain in full (rest from reference TRBV2 and TRBJ1-5): EPEVTQTPSHQVTQMGQEVILRCVPISNHLYFYWYRQILGQKVEFLVSFYNNEISEKSEIFDDQFSVERPDGSNFTLKIRSTKLEDSAMYFCASSPQVGGSQPQHFGDGTRLSIL.

V is TRBV27 and J is TRBJ2-7; no definite D call. In germline, CDR1 is MNHEY, CDR2 SMNVEV (reference sequence). The CDR3 extends over 14 amino acids. V was pared by 2 bases and J by 2 bases, with 10 bases between. CDR3 DNA sequence: TGTGCCAGCAGTTTAAGGCCCTCACCCTACGAGCAGTACTTC. It specifies CASSLRPSPYEQYF.

This chain connects TRBV9 to TRBJ2-7; 10 nucleotides align to TRBD1. CDR1 and CDR2 (germline): SGDLS, YYNGEE. The V gene end was trimmed by 1 base and the J gene end by 3 bases; junction bases not matched to a gene: 7. The CDR3 runs to 16 residues. CDR3 nucleotides: TGTGCCAGCAGCGTAAACCCCGGACAGGGGGGCTACGAGCAGTACTTC. Translation: CASSVNPGQGGYEQYF.

The rearrangement uses TRBV28 and TRBJ2-3, with D possibly matching TRBD1 (5 bases). CDR3 length: 14 amino acids. Germline lookup yields CDR1 MDHEN and CDR2 SYDVKM. Trimming cost V 7 bases and J 3 bases, with 14 bases left between them. The CDR3 DNA sequence: TGTGCCAGCATGTTGGTCGCAGGGACAGATACGCAGTATTTT. Amino acids: CASMLVAGTDTQYF.

The rearrangement uses TRBV27 and TRBJ2-7; D is unclear. Germline assignment: CDR1 MNHEY and CDR2 SMNVEV (reference sequence). V lost 5 bases and J lost 2, with 13 bases in between. The CDR3 is 14 amino acids. In nucleotides, the CDR3 is TGTGCCAGCAGTCTTCGTTCTAATCCCTACGAGCAGTACTTC. This codes for CASSLRSNPYEQYF.

This chain joins TRBV19 and TRBJ1-4; no reliable D call. V lost 3 bases to trimming and J lost 8 bases, with 16 bases between them. Germline V gene data show CDR1 as LNHDA and CDR2 as SQIVND (reference sequence). CDR3 size: 15 residues. The CDR3 DNA follows: TGTGCCAGTAGTATCGGGCACGGGGTAGAGGAAAAACTGTTTTTT. Protein product: CASSIGHGVEEKLFF. Based on the CDR3 plus reference TRBV19 and TRBJ1-4, the full variable domain is DGGITQSPKYLFRKEGQNVTLSCEQNLNHDAMYWYRQDPGQGLRLIYYSQIVNDFQKGDIAEGYSVSREKKESFPLTVTSAQKNPTAFYLCASSIGHGVEEKLFFGSGTQLSVL.